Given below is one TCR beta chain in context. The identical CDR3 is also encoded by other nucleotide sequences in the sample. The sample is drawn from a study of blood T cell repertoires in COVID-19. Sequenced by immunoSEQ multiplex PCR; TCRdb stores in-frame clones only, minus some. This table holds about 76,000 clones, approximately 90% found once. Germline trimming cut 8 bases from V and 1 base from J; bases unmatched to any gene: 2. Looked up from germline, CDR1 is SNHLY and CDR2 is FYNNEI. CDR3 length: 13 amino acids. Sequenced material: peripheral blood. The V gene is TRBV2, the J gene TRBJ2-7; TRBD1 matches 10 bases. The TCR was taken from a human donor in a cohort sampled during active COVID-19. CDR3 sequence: CASGTGVSYEQYF. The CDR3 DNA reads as TGTGCCAGCGGGACAGGGGTTTCCTACGAGCAGTACTTC.